The 20 T cell receptor beta chains below were found in one sample sequenced in a study of control samples from healthy donors and cancer patients. The table came from immunoSEQ multiplex PCR; TCRdb's copy has only in-frame clones and leaves some out. This table holds roughly 88,000 clones, roughly 90% found once. The sequenced material came from blood. Receptors originate from a woman aged 25 to 39 in good health.

The rearrangement uses TRBV3-1 (or the pseudogene TRBV3-2) and TRBJ1-2; D is undetermined. CDR1 and CDR2 (germline): LGHDT, YNNKEL (reference sequence). V dropped 0 bases and J dropped 8 bases, with 7 bases sitting between them. The CDR3 sequence is 12 residues long. The CDR3 DNA sequence: TGTGCCAGCAGCCAAGAAGGAGCCGGCTACACCTTC. As protein: CASSQEGAGYTF.

This clone was observed a few times. This chain joins TRBV13 and TRBJ2-5, with a possible D match to TRBD1 (5 bases). Germline V gives CDR1 PRHDT, CDR2 FYEKMQ (reference sequence). Trimming pared 1 base from V and 2 bases from J, leaving 14 bases between. The CDR3 loop spans 16 amino acids. The CDR3 loop reads CASSLEGSVGQETQYF. CDR3 nucleotide sequence: TGTGCCAGCAGCTTAGAGGGGTCGGTGGGGCAAGAGACCCAGTACTTC.

The rearrangement joins TRBV27 to TRBJ1-1; 8 nucleotides match TRBD1. V dropped 5 bases and J dropped 5; count of bases not matched to a gene: 1. The CDR3 spans 12 residues. Germline-derived CDR1 and CDR2 are MNHEY and SMNVEV (reference sequence). The DNA of the CDR3 is TGTGCCAGCAGTAACAGGGGGACTGAAGCTTTCTTT. Protein sequence: CASSNRGTEAFF.

This chain joins TRBV19 and TRBJ2-6; 8 bases line up with TRBD1. V shed 5 bases and J 2 bases; nucleotides not matched to a gene: 5. Germline lookup yields CDR1 LNHDA and CDR2 SQIVND (reference sequence). This CDR3 is 16 amino acids long. The DNA of the CDR3 is TGTGCCAGTAGTTCTCAGGGGGCCCCTGGGGCCAACGTCCTGACTTTC. Translated: CASSSQGAPGANVLTF.

The chain combines TRBV5-6 with TRBJ2-5, with a tentative D call TRBD1 (5 bases). CDR1 SGHDT and CDR2 YYEEEE come from the germline V gene. The CDR3 is made up of 12 amino acids. Trimming left V 3 bases short and J 7 bases short, with 10 bases between. The CDR3 DNA is TGTGCCAGCAGCTGGGGCCAGGGGACCCAGTACTTC. This translates into CASSWGQGTQYF. The whole variable domain, filled in from reference TRBV5-6 and TRBJ2-5, reads DAGVTQSPTHLIKTRGQQVTLRCSPKSGHDTVSWYQQALGQGPQFIFQYYEEEERQRGNFPDRFSGHQFPNYSSELNVNALLLGDSALYLCASSWGQGTQYFGPGTRLLVL.

V usage is TRBV3-1 (or the pseudogene TRBV3-2) and J usage is TRBJ2-7, with D tentatively TRBD2 (5 bases). CDR3 length: 13 residues. Trimming cost V 5 bases and J 4 bases, with 12 bases left between them. Germline lookup yields CDR1 LGHDT and CDR2 YNNKEL (reference sequence). The DNA for the CDR3 is TGTGCCAGCAGCTACACGGGGTATTACGAGCAGTACTTC. This codes for CASSYTGYYEQYF.

The V call is TRBV3-1 (or the pseudogene TRBV3-2), the J call TRBJ2-1; TRBD1 agrees at 10 bases. This CDR3 contains 19 residues. The V gene's germline CDR1 is LGHDT and CDR2 YNNKEL (reference sequence). The junction had 14 bases not matched to a gene; V was cut back by 4 bases and J by 2 bases. CDR3: CASSLGQGVRTSAYNEQFF. In DNA, the CDR3 is TGTGCCAGCAGCCTAGGACAGGGGGTCCGTACTTCGGCCTACAATGAGCAGTTCTTC.

The chain uses TRBV6-1 and TRBJ2-1; D remains unclear. Between the trimmed V and J ends, which lost 1 base and 5 bases, there was a span of 6 bases. Germline V gene lookup returns CDR1 MNHNS and CDR2 SASEGT. The CDR3 has 13 amino acids. The CDR3 DNA follows: TGTGCCAGCAGTGAAGGGCTCCACAATGAGCAGTTCTTC. Translation: CASSEGLHNEQFF.

The rearrangement uses TRBV12-5 and TRBJ2-5; D gene unclear. Germline-derived CDR1 and CDR2 are LGHNT and FRNRAP. The CDR3 contains 13 residues. V was cut by 6 bases and J by 5 bases, with 13 bases left in between. The DNA of the CDR3 is TGTGCTAGTGGCCTCGCGAATGGGGAGACCCAGTACTTC. Encoded protein: CASGLANGETQYF.

The J gene is TRBJ1-4, the V gene TRBV5-4; TRBD1 matches 8 bases. V lost 3 bases to trimming and J lost 8 bases; unmatched junction nucleotides: 9. The CDR3 is 15 residues long. Germline V gene data show CDR1 as SGHNT and CDR2 as YYREEE (reference sequence). The CDR3 DNA sequence: TGTGCCAGCAGCTCGCGACAGGGGAAGCGCGAAAAACTGTTTTTT. It is translated as CASSSRQGKREKLFF.

The chain couples TRBV18 to TRBJ1-6; D unclear. CDR1 and CDR2 (germline): KGHSH, LQKENI. Trimming took 5 bases from V and 0 from J, leaving 11 bases between them. The CDR3 is 16 residues long. This CDR3 is CASSAELSSYNSPLHF. Here the CDR3 DNA reads TGTGCCAGCTCAGCTGAGTTAAGCTCCTATAATTCACCCCTCCACTTT.

The chain couples TRBV5-4 to TRBJ2-7; D possibly corresponds to TRBD1 (6 bases). Looked up from germline, CDR1 is SGHNT and CDR2 is YYREEE (reference sequence). V lost 0 bases to trimming and J lost 3 bases, with 10 bases between them. There are 14 residues in the CDR3. As DNA, the CDR3 is TGTGCCAGCAGCTTGGGCCAGGGGATCTACGAGCAGTACTTC. This translates into CASSLGQGIYEQYF.

This chain connects TRBV23-1 to TRBJ1-3; D possibly corresponds to TRBD1 (6 bases). TRBV23-1 is sorted into the ORF group, with uncertain function. This CDR3 has 15 residues. Deletions cut 3 bases from V and 6 bases from J, with 15 bases between. The CDR3 DNA sequence: TGCGCCAGCAGTCAGAAAGGGGGTCTAGTAAACACCATATATTTT. Protein: CASSQKGGLVNTIYF.

The V gene is TRBV7-2, the J gene TRBJ2-3; the D gene is possibly TRBD1 (6 bases). The V gene's germline CDR1 is SGHTA and CDR2 FQGNSA. This CDR3 comprises 12 residues. The V gene lost 6 bases and the J gene lost 6 bases, with 10 bases spanning the gap. The CDR3 region has the DNA TGTGCCAGCAGTTACAGGGTGGATACGCAGTATTTT. Amino acids: CASSYRVDTQYF.

The V gene is TRBV7-3, the J gene TRBJ2-2; 7 nucleotides match TRBD1. V gave up 5 bases and J gave up 6 bases; unmatched junction bases: 3. The CDR3 contains 13 residues. Germline CDR1 and CDR2: SGHTA and FQGTGA. The CDR3 reads CASSIGTAGELFF. The CDR3 bases are TGTGCCAGCAGCATAGGGACAGCCGGGGAGCTGTTTTTT. The full variable domain, rest sourced from reference TRBV7-3 and TRBJ2-2, is GAGVSQTPSNKVTEKGKYVELRCDPISGHTALYWYRQSLGQGPEFLIYFQGTGAADDSGLPNDRFFAVRPEGSVSTLKIQRTERGDSAVYLCASSIGTAGELFFGEGSRLTVL.

V usage is TRBV10-2 and J usage is TRBJ2-5, with TRBD2 matching over 7 bases. Germline V lookup: CDR1 WSHSY, CDR2 SAAADI. J lost 0 bases, V lost 10 bases, and 5 bases had no gene match. The CDR3 length is 13 residues. As DNA, the CDR3 is TGCGCCATCCTGGCGGGGGACCAAGAGACCCAGTACTTC. It specifies CAILAGDQETQYF.

The V gene is TRBV6-6, the J gene TRBJ1-5; 8 bases fit TRBD1. V dropped 6 bases and J dropped 2; count of bases not matched to a gene: 6. The germline CDR1 and CDR2 sequences are MNHNY and SVGAGI (reference sequence). CDR3 length: 15 residues. The CDR3 bases are TGTGCCAGCAGGAGCGGGGGACAGGGCAATCAGCCCCAGCATTTT. It specifies CASRSGGQGNQPQHF.

The V and J genes are TRBV4-1 and TRBJ1-5; D is perhaps TRBD1 (6 bases). Germline CDR1 reads MGHRA; CDR2 reads YSYEKL. The V end lost 0 bases, the J end lost 5 bases, and 14 bases lay between the germline ends. The CDR3 has 16 amino acids. The CDR3 DNA sequence: TGCGCCAGCAGCCAAGACGAGACAGGACAATATCAGCCCCAGCATTTT. Translated, it gives CASSQDETGQYQPQHF.

The chain employs TRBV28 and TRBJ1-1, with 9 bases aligning to TRBD1. The V gene's germline CDR1 is MDHEN and CDR2 SYDVKM. The CDR3 is made up of 14 amino acids. V lost 5 bases and J lost 9; bases outside the gene matches: 10. The chain's CDR3 is CASSLTGTGRQAFF. The CDR3 DNA sequence: TGTGCCAGCAGTCTCACAGGGACAGGGCGCCAAGCTTTCTTT.

The rearrangement uses TRBV3-1 (or the pseudogene TRBV3-2) and TRBJ2-1; perhaps TRBD1 as D (6 bases). This CDR3 region has 14 residues. The ends were cut back, 4 bases at V and 9 bases at J, with 16 bases in the middle. CDR1 LGHDT and CDR2 YNNKEL come from the germline V gene (reference sequence). CDR3 amino acids: CASSPRPGVGEQFF. CDR3 sequence (DNA): TGTGCCAGCAGCCCTAGACCAGGGGTTGGTGAGCAGTTCTTC.